This T cell receptor (beta chain) was profiled in a study of cytomegalovirus exposure and HLA in healthy donors. PCR amplification relied on 60 Vbeta primers (plus 13 Jbeta primers). Clones were read by immunoSEQ multiplex PCR, and TCRdb kept only the in-frame ones, dropping some. Of around 94,000 clones listed, roughly three fifths are singletons. Whole-study findings and limits: There was a cluster of highly shared sequence variants that was likely a sequencing artifact.

CDR1 and CDR2 (germline): MNHEY, SMNVEV (reference sequence). The CDR3 runs to 16 residues. V trimming: 7 bases; J trimming: 3 bases; junction bases outside the gene matches: 15. Every donor was a healthy person donating bone marrow. Remarks on this clone: Its antigen is not identified.

Sample: PBMCs. The receptor was isolated from a human donor in good health. V gene TRBV27 combines with J gene TRBJ2-7; TRBD2 aligns across 7 bases. CDR3 amino acids: CASTKRWGGSGYEQYF. CDR3 sequence (DNA): TGTGCCAGCACGAAACGGTGGGGGGGATCCGGCTACGAGCAGTACTTC.